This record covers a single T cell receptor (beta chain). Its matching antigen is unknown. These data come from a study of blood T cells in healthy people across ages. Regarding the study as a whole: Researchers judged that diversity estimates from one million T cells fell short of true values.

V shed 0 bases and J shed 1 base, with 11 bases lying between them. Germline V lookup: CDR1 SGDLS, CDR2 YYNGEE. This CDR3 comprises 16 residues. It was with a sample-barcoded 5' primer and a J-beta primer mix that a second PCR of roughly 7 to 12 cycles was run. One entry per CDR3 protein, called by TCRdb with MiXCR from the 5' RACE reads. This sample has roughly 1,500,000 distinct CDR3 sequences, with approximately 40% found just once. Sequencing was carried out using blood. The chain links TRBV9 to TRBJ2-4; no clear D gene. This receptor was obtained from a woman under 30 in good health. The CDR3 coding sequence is TGTGCCAGCAGCGTAGATGCCAATTGGGCCAAAAACATTCAGTACTTC. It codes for CASSVDANWAKNIQYF.